This T cell receptor (beta chain) was profiled in a study of CD8 T cells in ankylosing spondylitis. As regards this clonotype: The antigen remains unidentified.

Study-level points and caveats: Ankylosing spondylitis blood seemed to carry a telltale TCR beta motif made of seven or eight highly homologous variants. Disease-associated clones were reportedly significantly overrepresented in matched ankylosing spondylitis synovial fluid.

The germline V gene encodes CDR1 SEHNR and CDR2 FQNEAQ (reference sequence). J was trimmed by 8 bases and V by 1 base; bases with no gene match: 9. This CDR3 is built from 16 residues. Quantitative molecular-barcoded 5'-RACE generated the TCR beta libraries. TCRdb ran MiXCR on the 5' RACE reads and lists one entry per CDR3 protein. This sample has about 250,000 distinct CDR3 sequences, with about 20% found just once. Sequencing input: blood, either unsorted or a sorted T cell fraction (not recorded which). The sequence derives from a male donor with ankylosing spondylitis or in good health (not recorded which). The rearrangement uses TRBV7-9 and TRBJ2-1; TRBD2 agrees at 9 bases. The DNA for the CDR3 is TGTGCCAGCAGCTTAGATTTTAGCGGGAGTTATGATGAGCAGTTCTTC. This sequence encodes CASSLDFSGSYDEQFF.